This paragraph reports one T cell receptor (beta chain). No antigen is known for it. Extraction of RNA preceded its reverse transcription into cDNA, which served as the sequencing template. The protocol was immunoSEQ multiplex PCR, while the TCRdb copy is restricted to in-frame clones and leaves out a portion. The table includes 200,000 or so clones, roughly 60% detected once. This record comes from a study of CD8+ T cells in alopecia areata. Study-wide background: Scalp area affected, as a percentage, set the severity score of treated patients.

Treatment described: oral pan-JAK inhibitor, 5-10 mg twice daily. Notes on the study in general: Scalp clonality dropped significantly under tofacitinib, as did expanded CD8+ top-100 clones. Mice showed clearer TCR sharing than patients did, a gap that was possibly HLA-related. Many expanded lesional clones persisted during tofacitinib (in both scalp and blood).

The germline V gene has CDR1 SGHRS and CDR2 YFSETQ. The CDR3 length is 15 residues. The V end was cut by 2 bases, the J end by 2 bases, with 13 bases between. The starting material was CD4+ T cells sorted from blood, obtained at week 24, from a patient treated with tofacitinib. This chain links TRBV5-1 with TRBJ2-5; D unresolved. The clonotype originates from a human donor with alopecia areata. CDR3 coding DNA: TGCGCCAGCAGCTTCGGATGGGAAACTCAAGAGACCCAGTACTTC. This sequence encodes CASSFGWETQETQYF.